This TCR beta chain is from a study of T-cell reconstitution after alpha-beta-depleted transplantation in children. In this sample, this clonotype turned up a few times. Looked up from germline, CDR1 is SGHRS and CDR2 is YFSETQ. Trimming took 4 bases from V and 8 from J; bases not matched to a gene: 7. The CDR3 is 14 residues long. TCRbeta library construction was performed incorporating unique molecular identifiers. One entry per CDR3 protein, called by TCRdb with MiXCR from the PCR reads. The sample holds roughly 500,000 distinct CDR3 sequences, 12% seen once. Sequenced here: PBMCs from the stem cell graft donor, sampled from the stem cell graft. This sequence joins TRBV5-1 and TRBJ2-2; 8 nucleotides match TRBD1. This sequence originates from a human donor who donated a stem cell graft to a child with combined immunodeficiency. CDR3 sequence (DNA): TGCGCCAGCAGCGTCCCAGGGGGCAGTGGGGAGCTGTTTTTT. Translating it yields CASSVPGGSGELFF.